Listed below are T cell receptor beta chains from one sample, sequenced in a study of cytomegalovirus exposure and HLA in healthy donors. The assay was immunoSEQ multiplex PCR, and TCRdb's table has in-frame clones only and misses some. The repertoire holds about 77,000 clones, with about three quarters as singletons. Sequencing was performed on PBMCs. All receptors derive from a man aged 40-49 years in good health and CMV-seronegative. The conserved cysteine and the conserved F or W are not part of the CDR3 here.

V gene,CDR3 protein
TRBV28,ASSLLGAGANVLT
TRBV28,ASSLGRTSGRYEQY
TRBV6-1,ASSEALEETQY
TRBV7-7,ASSLDRQSATIY
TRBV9,ASSVEQGLANEQF
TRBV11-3,ASSSRREADIQY
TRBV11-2,ASSLIGQNEQF
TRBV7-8,ASSLRAGVFTETQY
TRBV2,ASTQGQVGEQF
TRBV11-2,ASSLLGATEAF
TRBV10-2,VSSDRGNTEAF
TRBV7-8,ASSLAQGLAGDEQF
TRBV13,ASSQLGTEQF
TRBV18,ASSPEGRDEQF
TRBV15,ATSRDRGAVLEQY